The entry that follows covers one T cell receptor beta chain sequence. Its antigen is as yet unknown. This record comes from a study of shared clonotypes between healthy human individuals. Study-level results: Lower generation probabilities were found for non-shared clonotypes than for those shared by all four donors.

Terminally differentiated effector memory CD45RA+ cells were left out of the naive CD8 fraction, which was CD45RO-negative and positively selected for CCR7. Data came from immunoSEQ multiplex PCR; TCRdb stores just in-frame clones and leaves some out. The data show some 1,900,000 clones, with over 85% seen just once and roughly 1% held by the top ten. Trimming left V 5 bases short and J 0 bases short, with 16 bases between. The CDR3 spans 16 residues. The germline V gene has CDR1 SGHDT and CDR2 YYEEEE. The specimen was naive CD8+ T cells sorted from blood. This TCR came from a man between 18 and 35 years old in good health. The rearrangement links TRBV5-6 to TRBJ2-3, with TRBD1 as a possible D gene (5 bases). Here the CDR3 reads CASRLTPTASTDTQYF. The CDR3 DNA reads as TGTGCCAGCAGACTAACGCCGACAGCTAGCACAGATACGCAGTATTTT.